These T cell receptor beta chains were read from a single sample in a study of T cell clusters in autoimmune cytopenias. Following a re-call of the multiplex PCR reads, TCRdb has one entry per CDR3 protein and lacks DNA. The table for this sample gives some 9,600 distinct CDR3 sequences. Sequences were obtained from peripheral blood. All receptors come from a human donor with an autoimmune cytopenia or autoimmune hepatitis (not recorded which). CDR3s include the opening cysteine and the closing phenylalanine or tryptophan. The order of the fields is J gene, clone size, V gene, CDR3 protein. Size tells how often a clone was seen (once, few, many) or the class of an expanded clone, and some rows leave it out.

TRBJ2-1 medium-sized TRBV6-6 CASRGRTGANEQFF
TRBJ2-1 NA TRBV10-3 CAITPTGADSSSSYNEQFF
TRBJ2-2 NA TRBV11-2 CASSKTGTGSGELFF
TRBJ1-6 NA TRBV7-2 CASSLEGRVGSPLHF
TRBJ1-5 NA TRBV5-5 CASSLDPASGSNQPQHF
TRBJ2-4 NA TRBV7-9 CASSLFSPGNIQYF
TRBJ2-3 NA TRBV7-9 CAGRGAADTQYF
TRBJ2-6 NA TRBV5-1 CASSLLPSGTSDSGANVLTF
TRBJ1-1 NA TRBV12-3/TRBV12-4 CASTRTGGNTEAFF
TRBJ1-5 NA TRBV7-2 CASSLNSNQPQHF